The T cell receptor beta chain described here comes from a study of blood T cell repertoires in COVID-19. The CDR3 loop spans 14 amino acids. The V and J ends lost 5 bases and 0 bases respectively, with 10 bases between them. Germline V gene lookup returns CDR1 MNHEY and CDR2 SVGAGI. The data were produced by immunoSEQ multiplex PCR, yet TCRdb's version contains in-frame clones alone and is incomplete. The sample lists hundreds of thousands of clones; around nine tenths were seen once. The chain employs TRBV6-5 and TRBJ1-2; no definite D call. The receptor comes from a woman aged 50 to 60 who had recovered from COVID-19. The sample comprised PBMCs or T cells enriched from blood (not recorded which). CDR3 sequence: CASSPRMANYGYTF. CDR3 DNA sequence: TGTGCCAGCAGTCCCAGGATGGCTAACTATGGCTACACCTTC.